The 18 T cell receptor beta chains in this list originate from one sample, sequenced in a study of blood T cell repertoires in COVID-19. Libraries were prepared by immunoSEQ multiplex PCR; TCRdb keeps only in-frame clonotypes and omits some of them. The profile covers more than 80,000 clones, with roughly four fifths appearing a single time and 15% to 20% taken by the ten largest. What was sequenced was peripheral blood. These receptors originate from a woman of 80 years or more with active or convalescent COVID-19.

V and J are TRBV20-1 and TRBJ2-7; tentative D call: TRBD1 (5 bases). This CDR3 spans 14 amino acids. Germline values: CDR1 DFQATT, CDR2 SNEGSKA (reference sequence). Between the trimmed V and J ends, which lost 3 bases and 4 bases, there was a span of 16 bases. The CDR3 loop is CSASQGLGPYEQYF. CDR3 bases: TGCAGTGCTAGTCAGGGCCTGGGGCCTTACGAGCAGTACTTC.

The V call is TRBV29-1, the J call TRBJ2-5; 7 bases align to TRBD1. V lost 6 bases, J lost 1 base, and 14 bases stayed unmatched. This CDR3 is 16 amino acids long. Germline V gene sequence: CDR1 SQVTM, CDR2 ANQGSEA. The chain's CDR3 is CSVQGKLRGTQETQYF. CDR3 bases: TGCAGCGTACAGGGGAAGTTGAGGGGGACCCAAGAGACCCAGTACTTC. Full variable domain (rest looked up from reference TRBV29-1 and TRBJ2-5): SAVISQKPSRDICQRGTSLTIQCQVDSQVTMMFWYRQQPGQSLTLIATANQGSEATYESGFVIDKFPISRPNLTFSTLTVSNMSPEDSSIYLCSVQGKLRGTQETQYFGPGTRLLVL.

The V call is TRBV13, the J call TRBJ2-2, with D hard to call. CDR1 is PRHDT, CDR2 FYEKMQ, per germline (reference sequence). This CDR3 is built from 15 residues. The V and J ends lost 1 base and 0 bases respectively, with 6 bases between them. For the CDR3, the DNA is TGTGCCAGCAGCTTAGCCAGTACGAACACCGGGGAGCTGTTTTTT. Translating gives CASSLASTNTGELFF. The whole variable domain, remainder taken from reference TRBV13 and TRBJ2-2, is AAGVIQSPRHLIKEKRETATLKCYPIPRHDTVYWYQQGPGQDPQFLISFYEKMQSDKGSIPDRFSAQQFSDYHSELNMSSLELGDSALYFCASSLASTNTGELFFGEGSRLTVL.

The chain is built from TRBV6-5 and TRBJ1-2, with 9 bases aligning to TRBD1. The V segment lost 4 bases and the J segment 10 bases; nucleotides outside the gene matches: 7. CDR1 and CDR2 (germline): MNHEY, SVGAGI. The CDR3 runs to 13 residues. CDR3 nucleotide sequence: TGTGCCAGCAGTTTCGGGACAGGGTCTGACTACACCTTC. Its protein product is CASSFGTGSDYTF.

CDR3 sequence: CASSQLGTGAYEQYF. Written as DNA, the CDR3 is TGTGCCAGCAGCCAACTCGGGACGGGAGCCTACGAGCAGTACTTC. The J gene is TRBJ2-7, the V gene TRBV4-2, with D maybe TRBD2 (6 bases). From germline, CDR1 is LGHNA and CDR2 YNFKEQ. V gave up 2 bases and J gave up 2 bases, with 13 bases separating them. The CDR3 totals 15 residues.

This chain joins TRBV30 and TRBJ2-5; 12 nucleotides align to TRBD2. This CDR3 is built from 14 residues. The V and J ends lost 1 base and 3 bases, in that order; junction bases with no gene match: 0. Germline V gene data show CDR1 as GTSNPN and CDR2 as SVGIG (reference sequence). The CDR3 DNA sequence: TGTGCCTGGAGTGGGACTAGCGGGGAAGAGACCCAGTACTTC. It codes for CAWSGTSGEETQYF.

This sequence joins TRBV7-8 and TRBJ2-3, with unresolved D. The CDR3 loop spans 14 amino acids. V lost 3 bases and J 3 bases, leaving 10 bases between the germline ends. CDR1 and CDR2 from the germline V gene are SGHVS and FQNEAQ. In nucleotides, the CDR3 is TGTGCCAGCAGCTTGTGGGCAGTAACAGATACGCAGTATTTT. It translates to CASSLWAVTDTQYF.

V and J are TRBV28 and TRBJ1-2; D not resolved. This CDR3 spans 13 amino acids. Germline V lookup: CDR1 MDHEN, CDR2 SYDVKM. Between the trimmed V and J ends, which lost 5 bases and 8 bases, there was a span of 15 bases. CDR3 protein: CASSVQSIGGYTF. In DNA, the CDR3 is TGTGCCAGCAGTGTCCAATCGATCGGGGGCTACACCTTC.

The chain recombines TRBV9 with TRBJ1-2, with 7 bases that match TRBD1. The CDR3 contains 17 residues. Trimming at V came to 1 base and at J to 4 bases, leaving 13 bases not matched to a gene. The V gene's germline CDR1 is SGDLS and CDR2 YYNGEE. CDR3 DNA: TGTGCCAGCAGCGTATCGATGGAGGGGGACAGTATCTATGGCTACACCTTC. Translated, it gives CASSVSMEGDSIYGYTF.

Here the CDR3 reads CASRRGGENEKLFF. The CDR3 nucleotides are TGTGCCAGCCGTCGTGGCGGCGAGAATGAAAAACTGTTTTTT. The V gene is TRBV18, the J gene TRBJ1-4; D ambiguous. The germline CDR1 and CDR2 sequences are KGHSH and LQKENI. Trimming removed 8 bases from V and 5 bases from J, with 15 bases in between. The CDR3 is 14 amino acids. Drawing the rest from reference TRBV18 and TRBJ1-4, the complete variable domain is NAGVMQNPRHLVRRRGQEARLRCSPMKGHSHVYWYRQLPEEGLKFMVYLQKENIIDESGMPKERFSAEFPKEGPSILRIQQVVRGDSAAYFCASRRGGENEKLFFGSGTQLSVL.

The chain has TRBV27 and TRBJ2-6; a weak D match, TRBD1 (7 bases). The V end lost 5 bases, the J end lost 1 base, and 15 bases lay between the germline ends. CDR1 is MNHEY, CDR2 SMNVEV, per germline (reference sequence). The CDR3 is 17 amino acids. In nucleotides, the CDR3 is TGTGCCAGCAGTCCGCGGGACAGCCATTCTGGGGCCAACGTCCTGACTTTC. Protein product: CASSPRDSHSGANVLTF.

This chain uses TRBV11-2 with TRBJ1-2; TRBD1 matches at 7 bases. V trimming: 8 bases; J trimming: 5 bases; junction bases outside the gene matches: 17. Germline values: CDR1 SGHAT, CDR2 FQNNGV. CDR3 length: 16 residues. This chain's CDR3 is CASSDLRQGGGYGYTF. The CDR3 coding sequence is TGTGCCAGCTCCGACCTCAGACAGGGCGGGGGGTATGGCTACACCTTC.

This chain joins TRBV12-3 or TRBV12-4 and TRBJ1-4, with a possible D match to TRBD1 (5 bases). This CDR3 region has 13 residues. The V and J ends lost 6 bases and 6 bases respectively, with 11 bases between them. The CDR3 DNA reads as TGTGCCAGCAGGGCAGGGTTAGATGAAAAACTGTTTTTT. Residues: CASRAGLDEKLFF.

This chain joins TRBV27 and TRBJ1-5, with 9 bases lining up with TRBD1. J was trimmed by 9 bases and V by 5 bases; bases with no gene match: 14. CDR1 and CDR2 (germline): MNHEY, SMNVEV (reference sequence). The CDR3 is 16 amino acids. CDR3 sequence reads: CASSAPGTGWYLPQHF. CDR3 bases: TGTGCCAGCAGTGCGCCCGGGACAGGGTGGTATCTGCCCCAGCATTTT.

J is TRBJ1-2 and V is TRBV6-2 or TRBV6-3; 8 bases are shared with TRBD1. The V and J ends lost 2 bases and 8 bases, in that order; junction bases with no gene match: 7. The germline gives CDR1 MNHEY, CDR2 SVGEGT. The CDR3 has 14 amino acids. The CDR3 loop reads CASSYPDRVGGYTF. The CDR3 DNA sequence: TGTGCCAGCAGTTACCCGGACAGGGTGGGAGGCTACACCTTC.

The CDR3 spells CSHTEVAEAFF. In DNA, the CDR3 is TGCAGCCATACCGAGGTGGCTGAAGCTTTCTTT. This chain connects TRBV29-1 to TRBJ1-1; D gene uncertain. The CDR3 extends over 11 amino acids. The germline V and J ends were trimmed by 8 bases and 6 bases, with 13 bases remaining between them. Germline V gene sequence: CDR1 SQVTM, CDR2 ANQGSEA.

As DNA, the CDR3 is TGCGCCAGCAGCCAAGGGACAGGGGTTTCCTATGGCTACACCTTC. It encodes CASSQGTGVSYGYTF. The V call is TRBV4-3, the J call TRBJ1-2; 9 nucleotides match TRBD1. The CDR3 has 15 amino acids. With 1 base clipped from V and 4 bases from J, the junction kept 4 bases outside the gene matches. Germline lookup yields CDR1 LGHNA and CDR2 YSLEER.

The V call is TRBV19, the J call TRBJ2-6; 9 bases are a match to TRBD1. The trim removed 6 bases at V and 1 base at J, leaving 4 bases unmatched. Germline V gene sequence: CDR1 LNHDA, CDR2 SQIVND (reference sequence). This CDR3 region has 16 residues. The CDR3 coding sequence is TGTGCCAGTAGGACAGGGGGGGGATCTGGGGCCAACGTCCTGACTTTC. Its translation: CASRTGGGSGANVLTF. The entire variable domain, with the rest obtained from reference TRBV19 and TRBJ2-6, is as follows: DGGITQSPKYLFRKEGQNVTLSCEQNLNHDAMYWYRQDPGQGLRLIYYSQIVNDFQKGDIAEGYSVSREKKESFPLTVTSAQKNPTAFYLCASRTGGGSGANVLTFGAGSRLTVL.